The 27 T cell receptor beta chains below were found in one sample sequenced in a study of shared clonotypes between healthy human individuals. Profiling relied on immunoSEQ multiplex PCR, and the TCRdb table lists in-frame clones only, not all of them. The data hold 2.3 million or so clones, with about 92% observed a single time. The source material was naive CD4+ T cells from PBMCs. Subset denoted: CD45RA+ positively selected. The receptors come from a man between 18 and 29 years old in good health. Some clones in this sample may be carry-over from other donors' samples.

The chain joins TRBV6-5 to TRBJ1-3, with TRBD1 identical over 8 bases. The CDR3 covers 14 residues. Trimming took 6 bases from V and 2 from J; bases not matched to a gene: 3. Germline CDR1 reads MNHEY; CDR2 reads SVGAGI. The CDR3 loop reads CASRKQGAGNTIYF. CDR3 sequence (DNA): TGTGCCAGCAGAAAACAGGGGGCTGGAAACACCATATATTTT.

The chain combines TRBV7-9 with TRBJ2-7; perhaps TRBD1 as D (7 bases). The V end lost 4 bases, the J end lost 0 bases, and 13 bases lay between the germline ends. The CDR3 totals 15 residues. Germline V gene lookup returns CDR1 SEHNR and CDR2 FQNEAQ (reference sequence). For the CDR3, the DNA is TGTGCCAGCAGCTCGCGGGACAGCCTCTCCTACGAGCAGTACTTC. Its translation: CASSSRDSLSYEQYF.

This chain links TRBV7-9 with TRBJ2-1, with D unresolved. Germline-derived CDR1 and CDR2 are SEHNR and FQNEAQ (reference sequence). V lost 7 bases and J lost 5, with 18 bases in between. The length of the CDR3 is 15 residues. This chain's CDR3 is CASTRLEMDDNEQFF. The CDR3 region has the DNA TGTGCCAGCACCAGGCTCGAGATGGACGACAATGAGCAGTTCTTC. The full variable domain, its missing parts supplied by reference TRBV7-9 and TRBJ2-1, is DTGVSQNPRHKITKRGQNVTFRCDPISEHNRLYWYRQTLGQGPEFLTYFQNEAQLEKSRLLSDRFSAERPKGSFSTLEIQRTEQGDSAMYLCASTRLEMDDNEQFFGPGTRLTVL.

This clone was counted only a few times. The same CDR3 arises from other DNA sequences in this sample as well. This chain joins TRBV2 and TRBJ2-4; the D gene could be TRBD1 or TRBD2 (5 bases each). The V end was cut by 8 bases, the J end by 7 bases, with 9 bases between. Germline values: CDR1 SNHLY, CDR2 FYNNEI. This CDR3 contains 11 residues. CDR3 sequence: CASGRENIQYF. For the CDR3, the DNA is TGTGCCAGCGGCAGGGAGAACATTCAGTACTTC.

In nucleotides, the CDR3 is TGCAGCGTTGAGGGGCAGTTCACAGATACGCAGTATTTT. It is translated as CSVEGQFTDTQYF. The rearrangement joins TRBV29-1 to TRBJ2-3; D perhaps matches TRBD1 (5 bases). V was trimmed by 3 bases and J by 2 bases, leaving 9 bases between them. This CDR3 has 13 amino acids. Looked up from germline, CDR1 is SQVTM and CDR2 is ANQGSEA.

With regard to this clone: The sample carries other DNA sequences with the same CDR3. CDR3 DNA sequence: TGCGCCAGCAGCTTGGAAGGAGCCTCCTACGAGCAGTACTTC. Its translation is CASSLEGASYEQYF. The gene calls are TRBV5-1 and TRBJ2-7; D remains unclear. This CDR3 contains 14 residues. V lost 0 bases and J 0 bases, leaving 7 bases between the germline ends. Germline lookup yields CDR1 SGHRS and CDR2 YFSETQ.

The CDR3: CASSPPNSGGRTGELFF. DNA of the CDR3: TGTGCCAGCTCACCCCCCAATTCGGGCGGGAGAACCGGGGAGCTGTTTTTT. The chain is built from TRBV18 and TRBJ2-2; 7 bases are a match to TRBD2. The J segment lost 5 bases and the V segment lost 3 bases, leaving 12 bases of the junction unmatched. The CDR3 covers 17 residues. The germline V gene has CDR1 KGHSH and CDR2 LQKENI. Complete variable domain (other parts from reference TRBV18 and TRBJ2-2): NAGVMQNPRHLVRRRGQEARLRCSPMKGHSHVYWYRQLPEEGLKFMVYLQKENIIDESGMPKERFSAEFPKEGPSILRIQQVVRGDSAAYFCASSPPNSGGRTGELFFGEGSRLTVL.

The CDR3 here is CASSPDRTSYEQYF. For the CDR3, the DNA is TGTGCCAGCAGTCCCGACAGAACCTCCTACGAGCAGTACTTC. The chain has TRBV6-4 and TRBJ2-7, with a possible D match to TRBD1 (5 bases). Germline V gene sequence: CDR1 MRHNA, CDR2 SNTAGT. The V end was cut by 5 bases, the J end by 0 bases, with 11 bases between. The CDR3 runs to 14 residues.

This clone was recorded once. The chain has TRBV7-2 and TRBJ2-1, with D perhaps matching TRBD2 (5 bases). V dropped 2 bases and J dropped 14 bases, with 16 bases sitting between them. Germline CDR1 and CDR2: SGHTA and FQGNSA. The CDR3 spans 13 residues. This chain's CDR3 is CASSLPGLKAEFF. In DNA form, the CDR3 reads TGTGCCAGCAGCTTACCTGGACTCAAAGCGGAGTTCTTC. Together with reference TRBV7-2 and TRBJ2-1, the CDR3 gives the full variable domain: GAGVSQSPSNKVTEKGKDVELRCDPISGHTALYWYRQSLGQGLEFLIYFQGNSAPDKSGLPSDRFSAERTGGSVSTLTIQRTQQEDSAVYLCASSLPGLKAEFFGPGTRLTVL.

The rearrangement uses TRBV4-1 and TRBJ1-1; 9 nucleotides line up with TRBD1. There are 16 residues in the CDR3. Germline V gives CDR1 MGHRA, CDR2 YSYEKL. J gave up 1 base and V 6 bases, and 9 bases lay outside the gene matches. CDR3 region: CASSHWTGAPNTEAFF. CDR3 nucleotides: TGCGCCAGCAGTCATTGGACAGGGGCGCCGAACACTGAAGCTTTCTTT.

This clone was counted once. This chain joins TRBV4-1 and TRBJ1-5, with D perhaps TRBD1 (5 bases). The CDR3 is made up of 15 amino acids. Germline V CDR1 and CDR2: MGHRA, YSYEKL. V was trimmed by 6 bases and J by 0 bases, leaving 12 bases between them. The DNA of the CDR3 is TGCGCCAGCAGTCTGACAGAGTATAGCAATCAGCCCCAGCATTTT. This encodes CASSLTEYSNQPQHF.

The gene calls are TRBV11-2 and TRBJ2-7; D is undetermined. This CDR3 comprises 14 residues. The germline V gene has CDR1 SGHAT and CDR2 FQNNGV. Trimming stripped 5 bases from V and 8 bases from J, with 19 bases between. CDR3 nucleotide sequence: TGTGCCAGCAGCCCTCAACCGACGGGCTCTAAGCAGTACTTC. Translating gives CASSPQPTGSKQYF.

Worth noting for this clone: The same CDR3 can be traced to other DNA sequences in this sample. V is TRBV5-1 and J is TRBJ2-2; TRBD2 matches 12 bases. The V gene end was trimmed by 2 bases and the J gene end by 4 bases; junction bases not matched to a gene: 3. The CDR3 length is 16 residues. CDR1 SGHRS and CDR2 YFSETQ come from the germline V gene. CDR3 residues: CASSLLAGGSTGELFF. As DNA, the CDR3 is TGCGCCAGCAGCTTACTAGCGGGAGGTTCCACCGGGGAGCTGTTTTTT.

The chain joins TRBV11-2 to TRBJ2-7; 13 bases align to TRBD2. The CDR3 totals 16 residues. The trim removed 5 bases at V and 0 bases at J, leaving 4 bases unmatched. Looked up from germline, CDR1 is SGHAT and CDR2 is FQNNGV. CDR3 amino acids: CASSLRLAGGSYEQYF. In DNA, the CDR3 is TGTGCCAGCAGCCTCCGACTAGCGGGGGGCTCCTACGAGCAGTACTTC.

The chain couples TRBV6-6 to TRBJ1-3, with D unresolved. CDR3 length: 13 residues. Trimming removed 6 bases at V and 4 bases at J, with 10 bases between. Germline values: CDR1 MNHNY, CDR2 SVGAGI (reference sequence). CDR3 residues: CASRREPGNTIYF. The CDR3 nucleotides are TGTGCCAGCAGAAGAGAGCCGGGAAACACCATATATTTT.

This chain uses TRBV29-1 with TRBJ1-1; D remains ambiguous. CDR1 is SQVTM and CDR2 is ANQGSEA in the germline V gene. The CDR3 is made up of 16 amino acids. The germline V and J ends were trimmed by 1 base and 0 bases, with 15 bases remaining between them. This CDR3 is CSVEGLSWSVNTEAFF. In DNA, the CDR3 is TGCAGCGTTGAAGGCCTGAGTTGGTCAGTGAACACTGAAGCTTTCTTT.

About this clone: Other DNA variants within this sample encode the same CDR3. This rearrangement joins TRBV9 to TRBJ2-1; D ambiguous. V was cut by 1 base and J by 7 bases, with 9 bases left in between. This CDR3 is built from 13 residues. The V gene's germline CDR1 is SGDLS and CDR2 YYNGEE. The CDR3 protein is CASSVSGVNEQFF. The DNA of the CDR3 is TGTGCCAGCAGCGTATCTGGGGTAAATGAGCAGTTCTTC.

This clone showed up just once. The chain combines TRBV28 with TRBJ2-1; TRBD2 agrees at 10 bases. Trimming at V came to 3 bases and at J to 7 bases, leaving 9 bases not matched to a gene. This CDR3 spans 16 amino acids. Per the germline V gene, CDR1 is MDHEN and CDR2 is SYDVKM. CDR3 region: CASSLSLAGVRNEQFF. The CDR3 bases are TGTGCCAGCAGTTTGAGCCTAGCGGGAGTTCGGAATGAGCAGTTCTTC.

This clone occurred once. The gene calls are TRBV5-8 and TRBJ1-4; D unresolved. This CDR3 has 13 amino acids. The germline V gene encodes CDR1 SGHTS and CDR2 YDEGEE. The germline V and J ends were trimmed by 1 base and 6 bases, with 7 bases remaining between them. The CDR3 protein is CASSLFGYEKLFF. In nucleotides, the CDR3 is TGTGCCAGCAGCTTGTTCGGCTATGAAAAACTGTTTTTT.

About this clone itself: The sample contains more than one DNA sequence encoding this CDR3. This chain's CDR3 is CASSLTGELFF. The CDR3 bases are TGTGCCAGCAGCTTAACCGGGGAGCTGTTTTTT. V usage is TRBV7-3 and J usage is TRBJ2-2; no clear D. The V gene's germline CDR1 is SGHTA and CDR2 FQGTGA. The CDR3 has 11 amino acids. Trimming cost V 0 bases and J 7 bases, with 0 bases left between them. Looking up the rest from reference TRBV7-3 and TRBJ2-2 gives the full variable domain: GAGVSQTPSNKVTEKGKYVELRCDPISGHTALYWYRQSLGQGPEFLIYFQGTGAADDSGLPNDRFFAVRPEGSVSTLKIQRTERGDSAVYLCASSLTGELFFGEGSRLTVL.

The chain carries TRBV18 and TRBJ1-4; 7 bases line up with TRBD1. The junction had 7 bases not matched to a gene; V was cut back by 3 bases and J by 0 bases. CDR1 KGHSH and CDR2 LQKENI come from the germline V gene. CDR3 length equals 17 residues. The CDR3 DNA sequence: TGTGCCAGCTCACCTACAGGGGAGGGAGCAACTAATGAAAAACTGTTTTTT. Translating it yields CASSPTGEGATNEKLFF.

V usage is TRBV6-4 and J usage is TRBJ2-7, with D possibly matching TRBD2 (5 bases). Trimming took off 2 bases at V and 5 bases at J, with 16 bases between the two ends. Germline values: CDR1 MRHNA, CDR2 SNTAGT. CDR3 length: 15 amino acids. The CDR3 spells CASSDAEWERHEQYF. The CDR3 DNA is TGTGCCAGCAGTGACGCTGAGTGGGAGAGGCACGAGCAGTACTTC.

The chain links TRBV27 to TRBJ2-1; 10 bases are a match to TRBD2. CDR1 and CDR2 from the germline V gene are MNHEY and SMNVEV (reference sequence). The CDR3 is 15 residues long. J was trimmed by 8 bases and V by 1 base; bases with no gene match: 5. The CDR3 DNA reads TGTGCCAGCAGTTTATACCTAGCGGGAGTCTATGAGCAGTTCTTC. Protein sequence: CASSLYLAGVYEQFF.

The J gene is TRBJ1-1, the V gene TRBV7-2; 8 bases agree with TRBD1. CDR3 length equals 15 residues. Germline V lookup: CDR1 SGHTA, CDR2 FQGNSA. J was trimmed by 6 bases and V by 2 bases; bases with no gene match: 8. In nucleotides, the CDR3 is TGTGCCAGCAGCTTATACACAGGGGGACCCTCTGAAGCTTTCTTT. Translated: CASSLYTGGPSEAFF.

The chain combines TRBV2 with TRBJ1-5; unclear D gene. This CDR3 has 14 amino acids. Germline V gene data show CDR1 as SNHLY and CDR2 as FYNNEI. The germline V and J ends were trimmed by 4 bases and 0 bases, with 7 bases remaining between them. The CDR3 nucleotides are TGTGCCAGCAGTGTGGACTATAGCAATCAGCCCCAGCATTTT. Encoded protein: CASSVDYSNQPQHF.

With regard to this clone: Other nucleotide sequences in the sample specify the same CDR3. The chain employs TRBV28 and TRBJ2-1, with 10 bases aligning to TRBD2. V shed 4 bases, J shed 1 base, and the junction held 4 bases outside the gene matches. CDR1 and CDR2 from the germline V gene are MDHEN and SYDVKM. CDR3 length: 16 amino acids. The CDR3 spells CASSSTSGVSYNEQFF. CDR3 coding DNA: TGTGCCAGCAGTTCTACTAGCGGGGTTTCCTACAATGAGCAGTTCTTC.

The gene calls are TRBV9 and TRBJ2-3, with D perhaps TRBD2 (6 bases). The germline V gene encodes CDR1 SGDLS and CDR2 YYNGEE. The CDR3 is made up of 15 amino acids. The V end lost 3 bases, the J end lost 3 bases, and 14 bases lay between the germline ends. The CDR3 DNA reads TGTGCCAGCAGCGCGGCCCCGGGGACTACAGATACGCAGTATTTT. The encoded protein is CASSAAPGTTDTQYF.